This T cell receptor (beta chain) appears in the sequencing data of a study of blood T cell repertoires in COVID-19. Across the study: Acute and convalescent COVID-19 specimens originated in the United States, Italy and Spain.

The V gene lost 5 bases and the J gene lost 0 bases, with 8 bases spanning the gap. This CDR3 has 13 residues. The germline V gene encodes CDR1 SEHNR and CDR2 FQNEAQ (reference sequence). TCRdb keeps only in-frame clones here, not all; method: immunoSEQ multiplex PCR. The sample consists of nearly 350,000 clones, over 80% of them appearing once. The Seattle patients, enrolled during active infection, were followed longitudinally. Sequencing was carried out using peripheral blood. V is TRBV7-9 and J is TRBJ2-7, with a tentative D call TRBD2 (5 bases). The receptor comes from a woman between 50 and 59 years old with COVID-19, enrolled during active disease. CDR3 DNA sequence: TGTGCCAGCAGCCAGCGGAACTCCTACGAGCAGTACTTC. Translation: CASSQRNSYEQYF.